The rows below give T cell receptor beta chains drawn from one sample of a study of control samples from healthy donors and cancer patients. Assay: immunoSEQ multiplex PCR; the TCRdb copy retains only in-frame clones and omits some. The table records over 150,000 clones, 85% to 95% of them present only once. The sequenced sample consisted of blood. Every receptor here comes from a man in his forties or fifties in good health. Both conserved end residues are part of each CDR3. Fields, in order: D gene, J gene, clone size, V gene, CDR3 DNA, CDR3 protein. A D gene is named only where the DNA matches it firmly. Clone size is stated in some rows and not others, as once, few, many or a class when expanded.

.,TRBJ1-3,.,TRBV30,TGTGCCAGCCGGACGGTCAGCTCTGGAAACACCATATATTTT,CASRTVSSGNTIYF
TRBD1,TRBJ2-3,.,TRBV30,TGTGCCTCCCAGGGGGTATCCACAGATACGCAGTATTTT,CASQGVSTDTQYF
TRBD1,TRBJ1-3,.,TRBV28,TGTGCCAGCAGTTTTATCCCGTGGGACAGGGGTCATATCTCTGGAAACACCATATATTTT,CASSFIPWDRGHISGNTIYF
TRBD1,TRBJ1-1,.,TRBV5-4,TGTGCCAGCAGCTACGACCCGACAGGGCAAAACACTGAAGCTTTCTTT,CASSYDPTGQNTEAFF
.,TRBJ1-3,.,TRBV15,TGTGCCAGTTCGACCTGGGACTCTGGAAACACCATATATTTT,CASSTWDSGNTIYF
.,TRBJ1-4,.,TRBV3-1/TRBV3-2,TGTGCCAGCAGCCAAGGGCGTACTTCTGAAAAACTGTTTTTT,CASSQGRTSEKLFF
TRBD1,TRBJ1-2,.,TRBV4-3,TGCGCCAGCAGTCCCCAAGCCGGGACAGACTACGCTGGCTATGGCTACACCTTC,CASSPQAGTDYAGYGYTF
.,TRBJ2-1,.,TRBV9,TGTGCCAGCAGCCTCGGGGTTGGTGAGCAGTTCTTC,CASSLGVGEQFF
TRBD2,TRBJ2-5,.,TRBV3-1/TRBV3-2,TGTGCCAGCAGCCAACCTAAGCGAGGACTAGCGGGTCAAGAGACCCAGTACTTC,CASSQPKRGLAGQETQYF
.,TRBJ1-2,.,TRBV27,TGTGCCAGCAGTGCCGCAGTAGGAGGATATGGCTACACCTTC,CASSAAVGGYGYTF
.,TRBJ1-3,.,TRBV21-1,TGTGCCAGCAGCAAAGCGCTGGCGGGTTTGGGCGGAAACACCATATATTTT,CASSKALAGLGGNTIYF
TRBD1,TRBJ1-5,.,TRBV27,TGTGCCAGCAGTAAGGGGACAGGGGGATTCAATCAGCCCCAGCATTTT,CASSKGTGGFNQPQHF
.,TRBJ1-2,.,TRBV28,TGTGCCAGTCAGGAACACGGGGGCCTTGGCTACACCTTC,CASQEHGGLGYTF
.,TRBJ1-1,once,TRBV4-3,TGCGCCAGCAGCCTACAGGGGAACACTGAAGCTTTCTTT,CASSLQGNTEAFF
TRBD1,TRBJ1-2,.,TRBV29-1,TGCAGCGTTGAAGATCCCCGTAGGACAGGGCTGGGCTACACCTTC,CSVEDPRRTGLGYTF
.,TRBJ2-1,.,TRBV6-5,TGTGCCAGCAGTTACATATGGGACAAGGACAATGAGCAGTTCTTC,CASSYIWDKDNEQFF
.,TRBJ1-5,once,TRBV6-1,TGTGCCAGCAGTGAAAATACCGGGACACCTAATCAGCCCCAGCATTTT,CASSENTGTPNQPQHF
.,TRBJ1-6,.,TRBV28,TGTGCCAGCAGTTTTGGGAACAGGGTAGGCCCTAAAAGGTCACCCCTCCACTTT,CASSFGNRVGPKRSPLHF
.,TRBJ2-3,.,TRBV23-1,TGCGCCAGCAGTCGTTCAGAGTTTCAGGATACGCAGTATTTT,CASSRSEFQDTQYF
TRBD1,TRBJ1-2,.,TRBV30,TGTGCCTGGAGATCCACCGGGACAGGGTTTAACTATGGCTACACCTTC,CAWRSTGTGFNYGYTF
.,TRBJ1-5,once,TRBV19,TGTGCCAGTAGTACAGGGCCTAATCAGCCCCAGCATTTT,CASSTGPNQPQHF
.,TRBJ1-2,.,TRBV9,TGTGCCAGCAGCGCGGGACTTTATGGCTACACCTTC,CASSAGLYGYTF
.,TRBJ2-2,.,TRBV24-1,TGTGCCACTAGCAGGGAAATTACCGGGGAGCTGTTTTTT,CATSREITGELFF
.,TRBJ2-3,.,TRBV9,TGTGCCAGCAGCGTAGATGAGGGCCCTGGCACAGATACGCAGTATTTT,CASSVDEGPGTDTQYF
.,TRBJ1-3,.,TRBV12-3/TRBV12-4,TGTGCCAGCAGTCTCGTTTCTGGAAACACCATATATTTT,CASSLVSGNTIYF
.,TRBJ2-4,.,TRBV3-1/TRBV3-2,TGTGCCAGCAGCCTATACAATCCCATTCAAAGAAAAAACATTCAGTACTTC,CASSLYNPIQRKNIQYF
.,TRBJ1-2,.,TRBV6-6,TGTGCCAGCGCCTTGGGATCGGGCAGCTACACCTTC,CASALGSGSYTF
.,TRBJ2-7,.,TRBV5-6,TGTGCCAGCAGCGCCTGGACGGATCCCTACGAGCAGTACTTC,CASSAWTDPYEQYF
TRBD2,TRBJ2-3,.,TRBV6-2/TRBV6-3,TGTGCCAGCAGTGGACTAGCGGGGGCATATACGCAGTATTTT,CASSGLAGAYTQYF
TRBD1,TRBJ1-5,.,TRBV10-2,TGCGCCAGCAGTGGGGGGACAGGGTCGGGCAATCAGCCCCAGCATTTT,CASSGGTGSGNQPQHF
.,TRBJ1-2,few,TRBV5-4,TGTGCCAGCAGCTTGCATCAAACTGGCTACACCTTC,CASSLHQTGYTF
.,TRBJ2-2,.,TRBV27,TGTGCCAGCAGTTTCCGACTCGCGAACACCGGGGAGCTGTTTTTT,CASSFRLANTGELFF
.,TRBJ2-7,.,TRBV10-2,TGCGCCAGCAGGGCTTGGGGGGCCCCTCCTATTGAGCAGTACTTC,CASRAWGAPPIEQYF
.,TRBJ1-1,.,TRBV13,TGTGCCAGCAGCTTAGGAAGCAGGAACACTGAAGCTTTCTTT,CASSLGSRNTEAFF
.,TRBJ1-5,.,TRBV6-1,TGTGCCAGCAGTGAATCGGGAGTTAATCAGCCCCAGCATTTT,CASSESGVNQPQHF
.,TRBJ1-6,.,TRBV2,TGTGCCAGCACCGAACGGGCCCTCAATAATTCACCCCTCCACTTT,CASTERALNNSPLHF
.,TRBJ2-7,.,TRBV21-1,TGTGCCAGCAGGGTGATTTCGTCCTACGAGCAGTACTTC,CASRVISSYEQYF
.,TRBJ1-2,.,TRBV19,TGTGCCAGTAGTATAGGTCAAGAAGGTTCCTATGGCTACACCTTC,CASSIGQEGSYGYTF
.,TRBJ1-6,.,TRBV29-1,TGCAGCGTTCAAGAGGGACTTAATTCACCCCTCCACTTT,CSVQEGLNSPLHF
TRBD2,TRBJ2-6,.,TRBV5-5,TGTGCCAGCAGCTTGGCCTCGGGGGGCTCTGGGGCCAACGTCCTGACTTTC,CASSLASGGSGANVLTF
.,TRBJ1-1,.,TRBV6-6,TGTGCCAGCAGTTACTCGACCAGGGTGAACACTGAAGCTTTCTTT,CASSYSTRVNTEAFF
.,TRBJ1-4,.,TRBV13,TGTGCCAGCAGCATATACAAGGGGCCGGGAGAAAAACTGTTTTTT,CASSIYKGPGEKLFF